The clone carrying this TCR beta chain was observed a few times. This sample was taken from a study of T cells after yellow fever vaccination. Each CDR3 protein is one row after TCRdb ran MiXCR on the 5' RACE reads. The top ten hold 2.5% to 4% of the sample, which has about 320,000 distinct CDR3 sequences, 9.5% to 15% seen once. Trimming shortened V by 2 bases and J by 4 bases, and 21 bases separated the two germline ends. Germline-derived CDR1 and CDR2 are WSHSY and SAAADI. This CDR3 is built from 17 residues. The sequencing used CD4+ T cells sorted from PBMCs, collected 15 days after the yellow fever booster vaccination. The chain is built from TRBV10-2 and TRBJ2-7; TRBD1 might be the D (6 bases). This clonotype originated in a man aged 18 to 29 who received the YFV17D yellow fever vaccine. The CDR3 loop reads CASSEQYTQGNNYEQYV. The CDR3 coding sequence is TGCGCCAGCAGTGAGCAATATACACAGGGAAATAATTACGAGCAGTACGTC.